This T cell receptor (beta chain) was sequenced during a study of spatial heterogeneity in lung cancer. Study context: Detected beta-chain sequences consistently exceeded alpha-chain sequences.

CDR1 and CDR2 from the germline V gene are SEHNR and FQNEAQ (reference sequence). V was cut by 7 bases and J by 4 bases, with 8 bases left in between. The CDR3 sequence is 12 residues long. Every TCR cDNA molecule carried a tag that served as a unique molecular identifier. TCRdb reprocessed the 5' RACE reads via MiXCR and lists one record per CDR3 protein. The sample carries 24,000 or so distinct CDR3 sequences, under 9% recorded once. This clonotype was picked up many times. Antigen unknown. Study-level points and caveats: Expanded intratumoral alpha and beta TCR counts tracked tumor mutation counts. Tallies of expanded TCRs, which were sorted into ubiquitous and regional groups, correlated with counts of ubiquitous and regional nonsynonymous mutations, respectively.

The time point: sample taken at primary tumor resection. The donor group consisted of roughly 76 patients who had untreated, early-stage non-small cell lung cancer. This clonotype was obtained from a male donor with early-stage non-small cell lung cancer. The material was lung tumor tissue, obtained at surgery. The chain combines TRBV7-9 with TRBJ2-1; a possible D gene is TRBD2 (5 bases). CDR3 amino acids: CASTRGYNEQFF. The DNA of the CDR3 is TGTGCCAGCACCCGGGGTTACAATGAGCAGTTCTTC.